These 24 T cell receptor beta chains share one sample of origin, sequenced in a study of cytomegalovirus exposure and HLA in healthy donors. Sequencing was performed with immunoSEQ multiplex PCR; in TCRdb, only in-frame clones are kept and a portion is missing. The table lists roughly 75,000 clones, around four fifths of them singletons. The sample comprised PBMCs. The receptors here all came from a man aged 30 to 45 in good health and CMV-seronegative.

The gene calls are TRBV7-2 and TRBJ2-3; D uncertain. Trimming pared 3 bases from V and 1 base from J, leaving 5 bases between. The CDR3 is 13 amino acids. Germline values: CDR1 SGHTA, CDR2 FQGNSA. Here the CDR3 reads CASSFSGTDTQYF. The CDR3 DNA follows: TGTGCCAGCAGCTTTTCAGGCACAGATACGCAGTATTTT.

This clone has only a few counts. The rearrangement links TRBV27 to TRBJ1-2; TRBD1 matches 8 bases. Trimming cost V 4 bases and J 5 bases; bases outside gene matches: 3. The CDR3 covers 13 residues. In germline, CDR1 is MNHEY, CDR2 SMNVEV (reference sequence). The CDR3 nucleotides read TGTGCCAGCAGTTGGGACAGGTCTTATGGCTACACCTTC. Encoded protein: CASSWDRSYGYTF.

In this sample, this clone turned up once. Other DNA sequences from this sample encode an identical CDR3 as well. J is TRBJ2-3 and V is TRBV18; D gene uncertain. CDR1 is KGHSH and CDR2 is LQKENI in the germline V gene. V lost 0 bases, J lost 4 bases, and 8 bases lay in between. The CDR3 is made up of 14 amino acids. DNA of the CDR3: TGTGCCAGCTCACCACCGGGCCAACCAGATACGCAGTATTTT. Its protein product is CASSPPGQPDTQYF.

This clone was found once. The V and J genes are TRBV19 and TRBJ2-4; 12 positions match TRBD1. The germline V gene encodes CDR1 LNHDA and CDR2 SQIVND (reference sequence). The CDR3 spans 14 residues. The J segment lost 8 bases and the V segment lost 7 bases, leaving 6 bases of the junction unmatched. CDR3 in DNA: TGTGCCAGTACCCCGGGACAGGGGGCCTACATTCAGTACTTC. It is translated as CASTPGQGAYIQYF.

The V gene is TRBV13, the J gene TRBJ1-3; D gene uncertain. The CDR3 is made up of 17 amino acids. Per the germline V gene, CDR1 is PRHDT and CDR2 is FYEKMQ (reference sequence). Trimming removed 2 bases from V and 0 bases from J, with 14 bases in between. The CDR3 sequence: CASSLFWEMSSGNTIYF. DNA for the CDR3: TGTGCCAGCAGCTTATTCTGGGAGATGAGCTCTGGAAACACCATATATTTT.

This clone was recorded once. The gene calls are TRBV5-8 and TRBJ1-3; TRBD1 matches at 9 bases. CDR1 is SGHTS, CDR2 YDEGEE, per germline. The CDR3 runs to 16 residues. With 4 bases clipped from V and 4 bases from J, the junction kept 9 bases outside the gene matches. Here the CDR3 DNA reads TGTGCCAGCAGCATTTTACAGGGGGCAGAGGGAAACACCATATATTTT. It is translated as CASSILQGAEGNTIYF.

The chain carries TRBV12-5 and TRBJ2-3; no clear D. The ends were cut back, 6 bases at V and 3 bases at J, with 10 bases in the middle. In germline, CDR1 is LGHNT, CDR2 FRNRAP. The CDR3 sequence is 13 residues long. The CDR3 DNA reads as TGTGCTAGTGGATCCGATGAGACAGATACGCAGTATTTT. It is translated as CASGSDETDTQYF. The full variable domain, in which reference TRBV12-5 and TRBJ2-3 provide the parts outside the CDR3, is DARVTQTPRHKVTEMGQEVTMRCQPILGHNTVFWYRQTMMQGLELLAYFRNRAPLDDSGMPKDRFSAEMPDATLATLKIQPSEPRDSAVYFCASGSDETDTQYFGPGTRLTVL.

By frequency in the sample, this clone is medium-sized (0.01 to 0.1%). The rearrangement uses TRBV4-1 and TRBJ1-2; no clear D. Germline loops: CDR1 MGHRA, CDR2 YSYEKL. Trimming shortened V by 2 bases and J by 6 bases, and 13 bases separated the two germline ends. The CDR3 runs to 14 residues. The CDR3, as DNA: TGCGCCAGCAGCCAACTGTCGGACGGGGATGGCTACACCTTC. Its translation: CASSQLSDGDGYTF.

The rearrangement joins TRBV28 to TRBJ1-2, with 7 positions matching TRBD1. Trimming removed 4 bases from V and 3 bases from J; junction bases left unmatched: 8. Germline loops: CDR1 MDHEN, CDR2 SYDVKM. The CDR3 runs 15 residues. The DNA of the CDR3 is TGTGCCAGCAGTTCCGGGGGACAGTCCCACTATGGCTACACCTTC. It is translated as CASSSGGQSHYGYTF.

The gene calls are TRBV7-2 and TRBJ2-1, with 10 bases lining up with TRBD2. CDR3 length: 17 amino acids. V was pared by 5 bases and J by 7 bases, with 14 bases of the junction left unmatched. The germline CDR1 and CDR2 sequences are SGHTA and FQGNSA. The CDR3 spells CASSHHTAGGQVNEQFF. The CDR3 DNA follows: TGTGCCAGCAGCCACCACACAGCGGGGGGGCAGGTGAATGAGCAGTTCTTC.

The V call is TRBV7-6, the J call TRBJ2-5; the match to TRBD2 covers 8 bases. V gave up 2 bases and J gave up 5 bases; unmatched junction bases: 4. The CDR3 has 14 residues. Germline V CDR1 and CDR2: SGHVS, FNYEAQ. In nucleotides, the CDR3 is TGTGCCAGCAGCTTAACGGGAGGGCCGGAGACCCAGTACTTC. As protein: CASSLTGGPETQYF.

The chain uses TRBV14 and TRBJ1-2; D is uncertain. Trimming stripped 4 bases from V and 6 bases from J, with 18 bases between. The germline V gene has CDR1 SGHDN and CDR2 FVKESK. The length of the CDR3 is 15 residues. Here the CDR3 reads CASSRETYTRNGYTF. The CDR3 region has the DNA TGTGCCAGCAGCCGAGAGACATATACCAGGAATGGCTACACCTTC.

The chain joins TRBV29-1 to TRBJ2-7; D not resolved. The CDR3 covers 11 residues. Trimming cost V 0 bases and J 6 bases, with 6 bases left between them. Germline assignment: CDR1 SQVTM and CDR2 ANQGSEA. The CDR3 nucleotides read TGCAGCGTTGAAGAACGGAGCGAGCAGTACTTC. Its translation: CSVEERSEQYF.

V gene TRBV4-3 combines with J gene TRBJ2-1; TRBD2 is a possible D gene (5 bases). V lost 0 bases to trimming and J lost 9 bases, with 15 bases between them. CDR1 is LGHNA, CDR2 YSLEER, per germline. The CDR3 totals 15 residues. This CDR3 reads CASSQDLVRAGEQFF. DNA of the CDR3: TGCGCCAGCAGCCAAGATCTCGTGAGGGCTGGTGAGCAGTTCTTC.

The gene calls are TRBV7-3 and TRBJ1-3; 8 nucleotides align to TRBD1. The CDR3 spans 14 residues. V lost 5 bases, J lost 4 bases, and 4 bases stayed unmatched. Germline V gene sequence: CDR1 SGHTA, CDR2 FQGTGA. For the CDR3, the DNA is TGTGCCAGCAGCAGGACAGGGCGAGGAAACACCATATATTTT. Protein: CASSRTGRGNTIYF.

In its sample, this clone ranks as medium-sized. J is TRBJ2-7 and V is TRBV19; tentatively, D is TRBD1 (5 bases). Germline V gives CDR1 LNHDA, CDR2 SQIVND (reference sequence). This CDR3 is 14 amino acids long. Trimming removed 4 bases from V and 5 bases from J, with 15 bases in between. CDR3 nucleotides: TGTGCCAGTAGTACGACCCCCGACAGCCACGAGCAGTACTTC. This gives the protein CASSTTPDSHEQYF.

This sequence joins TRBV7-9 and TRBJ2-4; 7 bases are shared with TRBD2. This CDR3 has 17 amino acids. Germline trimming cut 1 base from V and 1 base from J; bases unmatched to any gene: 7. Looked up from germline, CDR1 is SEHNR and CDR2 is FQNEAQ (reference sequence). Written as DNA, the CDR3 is TGTGCCAGCAGCTTAGTCGGGGGGAGATTGGCCAAAAACATTCAGTACTTC. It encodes CASSLVGGRLAKNIQYF. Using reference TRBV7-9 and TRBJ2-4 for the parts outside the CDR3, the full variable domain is DTGVSQNPRHKITKRGQNVTFRCDPISEHNRLYWYRQTLGQGPEFLTYFQNEAQLEKSRLLSDRFSAERPKGSFSTLEIQRTEQGDSAMYLCASSLVGGRLAKNIQYFGAGTRLSVL.

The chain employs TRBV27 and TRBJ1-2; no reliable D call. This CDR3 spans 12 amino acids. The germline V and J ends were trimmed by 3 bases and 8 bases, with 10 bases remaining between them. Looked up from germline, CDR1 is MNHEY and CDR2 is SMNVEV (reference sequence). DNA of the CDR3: TGTGCCAGCAGTTTTAGGTTCGGGGGCTACACCTTC. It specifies CASSFRFGGYTF.

In DNA, the CDR3 is TGTGCCAGCAGCCCTGGGGACAGCTCCTACGAGCAGTACTTC. It specifies CASSPGDSSYEQYF. The rearrangement links TRBV7-6 to TRBJ2-7, with 7 bases fitting TRBD1. The V segment lost 5 bases and the J segment 0 bases; nucleotides outside the gene matches: 4. The germline CDR1 and CDR2 sequences are SGHVS and FNYEAQ. The CDR3 has 14 amino acids.

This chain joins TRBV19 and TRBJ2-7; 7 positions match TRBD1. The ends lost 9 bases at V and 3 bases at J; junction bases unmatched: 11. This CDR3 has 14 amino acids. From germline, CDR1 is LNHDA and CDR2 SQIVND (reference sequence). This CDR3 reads CASKPRDSLYEQYF. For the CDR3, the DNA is TGTGCCAGCAAACCACGGGACAGCCTCTACGAGCAGTACTTC.

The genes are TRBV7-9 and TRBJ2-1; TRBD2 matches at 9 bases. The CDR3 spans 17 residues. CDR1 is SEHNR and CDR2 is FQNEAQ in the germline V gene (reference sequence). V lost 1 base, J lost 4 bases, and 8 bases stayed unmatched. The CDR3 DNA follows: TGTGCCAGCAGCTTAGTCATGGCGGGAGGGCTTTACAATGAGCAGTTCTTC. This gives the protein CASSLVMAGGLYNEQFF.

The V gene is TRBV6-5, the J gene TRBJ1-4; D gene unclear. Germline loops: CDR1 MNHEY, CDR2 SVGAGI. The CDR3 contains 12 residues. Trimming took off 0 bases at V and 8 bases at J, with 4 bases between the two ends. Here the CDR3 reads CASSYSREKLFF. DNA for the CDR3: TGTGCCAGCAGTTACTCTCGGGAAAAACTGTTTTTT.

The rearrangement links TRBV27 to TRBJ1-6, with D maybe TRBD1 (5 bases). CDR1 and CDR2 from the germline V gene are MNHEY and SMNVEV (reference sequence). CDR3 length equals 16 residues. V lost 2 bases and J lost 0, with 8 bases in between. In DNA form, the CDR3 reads TGTGCCAGCAGTTTAAGCAGGGACTCCTATAATTCACCCCTCCACTTT. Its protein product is CASSLSRDSYNSPLHF.

The CDR3 nucleotides read TGCGCCAGCAGCTTACCGGGACAGGGGGGATTGACTGAAGCTTTCTTT. The encoded protein is CASSLPGQGGLTEAFF. The chain joins TRBV5-1 to TRBJ1-1; 11 nucleotides agree with TRBD1. The CDR3 spans 16 residues. Germline CDR1 reads SGHRS; CDR2 reads YFSETQ. V dropped 2 bases and J dropped 5; count of bases not matched to a gene: 8.